The 11 T cell receptor beta chains below come from one sample, sequenced in a study of blood T cell repertoires in COVID-19. TCRdb keeps only in-frame clones here, not all; method: immunoSEQ multiplex PCR. The table lists approximately 180,000 clones, approximately 83% of them singletons, with roughly 3% in the top ten. Sequenced: peripheral blood. These receptors all stem from a man in his sixties with acute or convalescent COVID-19.

This chain uses TRBV19 with TRBJ1-2; D may be TRBD1 (6 bases). The length of the CDR3 is 13 residues. Looked up from germline, CDR1 is LNHDA and CDR2 is SQIVND (reference sequence). Trimming left V 6 bases short and J 8 bases short, with 16 bases between. The DNA for the CDR3 is TGTGCCAGTAGCCCAACAGGGTCTAGCGGCTACACCTTC. This gives the protein CASSPTGSSGYTF. Variable domain in full (rest from reference TRBV19 and TRBJ1-2): DGGITQSPKYLFRKEGQNVTLSCEQNLNHDAMYWYRQDPGQGLRLIYYSQIVNDFQKGDIAEGYSVSREKKESFPLTVTSAQKNPTAFYLCASSPTGSSGYTFGSGTRLTVV.

The gene calls are TRBV18 and TRBJ2-1; tentatively, D is TRBD2 (5 bases). V was clipped by 5 bases and J by 2 bases, with 13 bases between them. CDR1 KGHSH and CDR2 LQKENI come from the germline V gene. The CDR3 spans 15 residues. The CDR3 region has the DNA TGTGCCAGCTCATCCGGACTGATAGCCTACAATGAGCAGTTCTTC. The encoded protein is CASSSGLIAYNEQFF. Full variable domain (missing parts from reference TRBV18 and TRBJ2-1): NAGVMQNPRHLVRRRGQEARLRCSPMKGHSHVYWYRQLPEEGLKFMVYLQKENIIDESGMPKERFSAEFPKEGPSILRIQQVVRGDSAAYFCASSSGLIAYNEQFFGPGTRLTVL.

The chain joins TRBV4-1 to TRBJ2-1; the match to TRBD1 covers 12 bases. J gave up 12 bases and V 0 bases, and 9 bases lay outside the gene matches. This CDR3 has 16 residues. Germline CDR1 MGHRA, CDR2 YSYEKL. CDR3 residues: CASSQEEGQGARMQFF. The CDR3 region has the DNA TGCGCCAGCAGCCAAGAAGAGGGACAGGGGGCGAGGATGCAGTTCTTC.

The chain uses TRBV27 and TRBJ2-7, with 9 positions matching TRBD1. The germline CDR1 and CDR2 sequences are MNHEY and SMNVEV (reference sequence). The CDR3 sequence is 14 residues long. V shed 4 bases, J shed 7 bases, and the junction held 8 bases outside the gene matches. Here the CDR3 reads CASSSDRGNGEQYF. DNA of the CDR3: TGTGCCAGCAGTTCGGACAGGGGCAATGGGGAGCAGTACTTC.

This chain connects TRBV19 to TRBJ1-6; D remains unclear. CDR3 length: 14 amino acids. Trimming left V 3 bases short and J 7 bases short, with 10 bases between. Per the germline V gene, CDR1 is LNHDA and CDR2 is SQIVND (reference sequence). In DNA form, the CDR3 reads TGTGCCAGTAGTATTCGCGGAGCAAATTCACCCCTCCACTTT. This translates into CASSIRGANSPLHF.

The rearrangement joins TRBV5-1 to TRBJ1-4; D perhaps matches TRBD1 (5 bases). The CDR3 has 14 amino acids. The ends were cut back, 4 bases at V and 3 bases at J, with 10 bases in the middle. Germline V gives CDR1 SGHRS, CDR2 YFSETQ. CDR3 region: CASSLQGANEKLFF. The CDR3 DNA sequence: TGCGCCAGCAGCCTGCAGGGTGCTAATGAAAAACTGTTTTTT.

This clone was seen a few times. The chain employs TRBV4-1 and TRBJ2-1, with D perhaps matching TRBD2 (6 bases). The germline CDR1 and CDR2 sequences are MGHRA and YSYEKL. This CDR3 region has 14 residues. V lost 0 bases and J 5 bases, leaving 8 bases between the germline ends. CDR3 residues: CASSQDGSHNEQFF. The CDR3, as DNA: TGCGCCAGCAGCCAAGACGGGAGTCACAATGAGCAGTTCTTC.

The chain combines TRBV27 with TRBJ2-7; 9 nucleotides agree with TRBD2. Per germline, CDR1 MNHEY and CDR2 SMNVEV (reference sequence). The CDR3 sequence is 14 residues long. V shed 10 bases, J shed 3 bases, and the junction held 10 bases outside the gene matches. The CDR3 is CATRKSSGSYEQYF. CDR3 nucleotides: TGTGCCACCCGGAAGAGTAGCGGGAGCTACGAGCAGTACTTC.

This chain uses TRBV7-2 with TRBJ1-5; TRBD1 aligns across 8 bases. Losses at the gene ends were 5 bases for V and 2 bases for J; bases not matched to a gene: 8. The CDR3 totals 16 residues. Germline CDR1 reads SGHTA; CDR2 reads FQGNSA. The DNA of the CDR3 is TGTGCCAGCAGCACCCGGACAGGGAGCGGCAATCAGCCCCAGCATTTT. Its protein product is CASSTRTGSGNQPQHF.

V gene TRBV7-2 combines with J gene TRBJ2-7; 10 bases are shared with TRBD1. Trimming cost V 6 bases and J 1 base; bases outside gene matches: 9. The germline CDR1 and CDR2 sequences are SGHTA and FQGNSA. The CDR3 has 16 residues. The CDR3 loop reads CASRVRGGQGSYEQYF. In DNA, the CDR3 is TGTGCCAGCAGGGTCAGGGGGGGACAGGGGTCCTACGAGCAGTACTTC.

The gene calls are TRBV7-8 and TRBJ1-2, with 12 bases identical to TRBD1. Germline-derived CDR1 and CDR2 are SGHVS and FQNEAQ. This CDR3 spans 16 amino acids. J lost 8 bases, V lost 5 bases, and 12 bases had no gene match. CDR3 in amino acids: CASSLPRGQGAQGYTF. The CDR3 DNA sequence: TGTGCCAGCAGCCTCCCCCGGGGACAGGGGGCGCAAGGCTACACCTTC. Drawing the rest from reference TRBV7-8 and TRBJ1-2, the complete variable domain is GAGVSQSPRYKVAKRGQDVALRCDPISGHVSLFWYQQALGQGPEFLTYFQNEAQLDKSGLPSDRFFAERPEGSVSTLKIQRTQQEDSAVYLCASSLPRGQGAQGYTFGSGTRLTVV.